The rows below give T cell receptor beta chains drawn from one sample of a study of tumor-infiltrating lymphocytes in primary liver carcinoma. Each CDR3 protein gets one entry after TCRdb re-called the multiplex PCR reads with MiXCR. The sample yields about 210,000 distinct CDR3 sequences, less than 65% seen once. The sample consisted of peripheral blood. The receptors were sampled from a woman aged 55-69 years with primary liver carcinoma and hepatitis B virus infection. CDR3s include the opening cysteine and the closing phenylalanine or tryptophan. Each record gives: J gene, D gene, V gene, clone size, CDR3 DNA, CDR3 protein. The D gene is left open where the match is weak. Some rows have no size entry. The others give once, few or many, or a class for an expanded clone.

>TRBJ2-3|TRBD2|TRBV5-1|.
TGCGCCAGCAGCCAGCGGGGTATCACAGATACGCAGTATTTT
CASSQRGITDTQYF
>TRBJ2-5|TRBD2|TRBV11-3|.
TGTACCAGCAGCTTAGACTCGACTAGCGGAGAGATCCAGTACTTC
CTSSLDSTSGEIQYF
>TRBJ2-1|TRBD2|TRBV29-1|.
TGCGGCGTTGAAGGTGGGACTAGCGGGTGGTGGAATGAGCAGTTCTTC
CGVEGGTSGWWNEQFF
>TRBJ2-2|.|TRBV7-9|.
TGTGCCAGCAGCTTCAAGGATCCGAACACCGGGGAGCTGTTTTTT
CASSFKDPNTGELFF
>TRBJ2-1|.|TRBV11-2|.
TGTGCCAGCAGCGTCCTGGGACTCCAATACAATGAGCAGCTCTTC
CASSVLGLQYNEQLF
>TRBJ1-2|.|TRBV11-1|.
TGTGCCAGTAGACCCAGGGACTCCCACTATGGCTACACCTTC
CASRPRDSHYGYTF
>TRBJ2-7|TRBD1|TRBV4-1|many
TGCGCCAGCAGCCAAGATTGGGACCGACAGGGGGCCTACGAGCAGTACTTC
CASSQDWDRQGAYEQYF
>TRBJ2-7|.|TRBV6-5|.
TGTGTCAGCAGCTACTACTCCCCGCTGGAAGGCTACGAGCAGTACTTC
CVSSYYSPLEGYEQYF
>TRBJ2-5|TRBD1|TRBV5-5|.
TGTGCCAGCATCTCAGCCGGGACAGGCCAAGAGACCCAGTACTTC
CASISAGTGQETQYF
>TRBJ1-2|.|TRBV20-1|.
TGCAGTGCTAGAGCATCCAGACTCTATGGTTACACCTTC
CSARASRLYGYTF
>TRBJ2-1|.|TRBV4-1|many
TGCGCCAGCAGCCAAGATCCAGGGGCCCAAGGGGGTGAGCAGTTCTTC
CASSQDPGAQGGEQFF
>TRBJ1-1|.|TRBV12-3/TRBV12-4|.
TGTGCCAGCAGTTTGGAGTTTACCACTGAAGCTCTCTTT
CASSLEFTTEALF
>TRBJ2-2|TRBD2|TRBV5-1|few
TGCGCCAGCACATCTAGCGGGAGCGGCACCGGGGAGCTGTTTTTT
CASTSSGSGTGELFF
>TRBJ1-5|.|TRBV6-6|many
TGTGCCAGCGTCCTAAACAGCAATCAGCCCCAGCATTTT
CASVLNSNQPQHF
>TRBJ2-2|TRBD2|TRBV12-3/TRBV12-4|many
TGTGCCAGCAGTTTGGGGGTAGCGGGCGTCGGGGAGCTGTTTTTT
CASSLGVAGVGELFF
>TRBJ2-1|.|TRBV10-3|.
TGTGTCATCAGGGGGGGTAGCGGGGCAAGCTCCTACAATGAGCAGTTCTTC
CVIRGGSGASSYNEQFF
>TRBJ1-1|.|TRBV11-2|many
TGTGCCAGCAGCTTTAGACAAGGCTGGAACACTGAAGCTTTCTTT
CASSFRQGWNTEAFF
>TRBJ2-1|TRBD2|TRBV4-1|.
TGCGCCAGTAGCCAAGCGGCTAGCGGGAGGGGATCCTACAATGGGCAGTTCTTC
CASSQAASGRGSYNGQFF
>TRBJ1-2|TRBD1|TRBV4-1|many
TGCGCCAGCCGCTCGACAGGGACCTATGGCTACACCTTC
CASRSTGTYGYTF
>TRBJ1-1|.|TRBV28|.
TGTGCCAGCGGTTCCTTAACGTTGGACGGCGATATTACGTTT
CASGSLTLDGDITF
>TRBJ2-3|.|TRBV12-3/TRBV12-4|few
TGTGCCGGCAGTTTCCGAGGACGCTTCGGGGATACGCAGTATTTT
CAGSFRGRFGDTQYF
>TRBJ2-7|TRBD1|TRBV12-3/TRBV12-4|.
TGTGCCAGCAGTTTCAGGGGGACATCTTACGAGCAGTACTTC
CASSFRGTSYEQYF
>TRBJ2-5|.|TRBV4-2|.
TGCGCCAGCAGCCAAGACGGGACTGCAAAAGAGACCCAGTACTTC
CASSQDGTAKETQYF
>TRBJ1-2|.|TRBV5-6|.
TGTGCCAGCAGCTTCTGGCCGACCACCGCAGGCTACACCTTC
CASSFWPTTAGYTF
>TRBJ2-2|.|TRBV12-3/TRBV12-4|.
TGTGCCAGCACCTTACTGGGGTTTAACACCGGGGAGCTGCTTTTT
CASTLLGFNTGELLF
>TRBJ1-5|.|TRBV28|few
TGTGCCAGCAGTCTCGGACAGAATAGCAATCAGCCCCAGCATTTT
CASSLGQNSNQPQHF
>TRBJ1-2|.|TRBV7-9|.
TGTGCCAGCACCCCGCAGGGGCCATGGTCAGGCTACACCTTC
CASTPQGPWSGYTF
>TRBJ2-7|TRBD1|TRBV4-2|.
TGCGCCAGCAACCAAGACCTAGGTTACAGGGGATTCTACGAGCTGTACTTC
CASNQDLGYRGFYELYF
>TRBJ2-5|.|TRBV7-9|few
TGTGCCAGCACCTACCTCACGGGGGCCTTAGCGGAGACCCAGTACTTC
CASTYLTGALAETQYF
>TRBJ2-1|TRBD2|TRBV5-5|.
TGTGCCAGCAGCCGCGGACTAGTCAGCCCCTACAATGAGCAGTTCTTC
CASSRGLVSPYNEQFF
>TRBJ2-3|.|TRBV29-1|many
TGCAGCACTAGACCCCTCAGGGGCACAGATACGCAGTATTTT
CSTRPLRGTDTQYF
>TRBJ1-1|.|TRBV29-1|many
TGCAGCGTTGAAGATAGGCACCGCATGAACACTGAAGCTTTCTTT
CSVEDRHRMNTEAFF
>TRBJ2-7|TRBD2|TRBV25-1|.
TGTGCCAGCAGTGCAATGCGACTTAGCGGGAGCTCCTACGAGCAGTACTTC
CASSAMRLSGSSYEQYF
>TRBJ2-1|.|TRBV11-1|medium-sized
TGTGCCAGCAGCTTAGTTTCAGGTTACAATGAGCAGTTCTTC
CASSLVSGYNEQFF
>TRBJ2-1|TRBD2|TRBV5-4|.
TGTGCCAGCAGCGATAAGCGGGAGCGGTCCTGCAATGAGCAATTCTTC
CASSDKRERSCNEQFF
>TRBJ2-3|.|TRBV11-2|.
TGTGCCAGCAGCCTACCTGAATCGAAAGATACGCAGTATTTT
CASSLPESKDTQYF
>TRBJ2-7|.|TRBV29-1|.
TGTAGCGTCTGGGGCGGAGAAGTCGAGCAGTACTTC
CSVWGGEVEQYF
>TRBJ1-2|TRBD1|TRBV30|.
TGTGCCTGGAGTGTAAATACCCGGGACAGGGGATATGGCTACGCCTTC
CAWSVNTRDRGYGYAF
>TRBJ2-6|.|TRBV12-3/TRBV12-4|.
TGTGCCAGCAGTTTATCAGGACACATCTCTGGGGCCAACGTCCCGACTTTC
CASSLSGHISGANVPTF
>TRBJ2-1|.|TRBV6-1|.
TGTGCCAGCAGTGAATCATACTACAATGAGCAGTTCTTC
CASSESYYNEQFF
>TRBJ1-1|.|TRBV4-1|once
TGCGCCCGTAGCCAGGGAGTAGGGGTCTGGACTGAAGCTTTCTTT
CARSQGVGVWTEAFF
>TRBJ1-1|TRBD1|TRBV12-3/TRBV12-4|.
TGTGCCAGCAACCCCGACCGGACAGGGATCGGGACCACTGGAGTTTTCTTT
CASNPDRTGIGTTGVFF
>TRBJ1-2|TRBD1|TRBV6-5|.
TGTGCCAGCAGGGACAGGTTTTATGGTTACACCTTC
CASRDRFYGYTF
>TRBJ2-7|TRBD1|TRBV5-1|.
TGCGCCAGCAGCTTCGGGACAGGGTCCTACGAGCAGTACTTC
CASSFGTGSYEQYF
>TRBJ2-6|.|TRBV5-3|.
TGTGCCAGAAGTCCGGCCGGACATACAGGGAGAGGGGCCAACGTCCTGACTTTC
CARSPAGHTGRGANVLTF
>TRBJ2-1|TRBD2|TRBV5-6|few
TGTGCCAGCAGCTTGGAGGGGACTAGCGGGAGAATATCCTACAATGAGCAGTTCTTC
CASSLEGTSGRISYNEQFF
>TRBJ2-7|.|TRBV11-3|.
TGTGCCAGTAGCTTAACGATGGGCCGCTACGAGCAGTACTTC
CASSLTMGRYEQYF
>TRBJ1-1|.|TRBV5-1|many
TGCGCCAGCGGGGACACGAACACTGAAGCTTTCTTT
CASGDTNTEAFF
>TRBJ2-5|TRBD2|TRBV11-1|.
TGTGCCAGCAGCCTACTAGCGGGAGAGTTGGAGATCCAGTACTTC
CASSLLAGELEIQYF
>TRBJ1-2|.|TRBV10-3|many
TGTGCCATCAGAGGGGATTCCAACTATGGCTACACCTTC
CAIRGDSNYGYTF
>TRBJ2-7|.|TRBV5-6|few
TGTGCCAGCAGCACCCGGAACCAAGCTGGACCCGGGGAGCAGTACTTC
CASSTRNQAGPGEQYF
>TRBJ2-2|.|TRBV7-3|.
TGTGCCAGCAGCTCCCAGGGGAACACCGGGAAGCTGTTTTTT
CASSSQGNTGKLFF
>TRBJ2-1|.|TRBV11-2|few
TGTGTCAGCAGCCGAACGCATAGGACGGTGCAGGTGGAACAGTTCTTC
CVSSRTHRTVQVEQFF
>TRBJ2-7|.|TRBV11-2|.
TGTGTCAGCTGCTTAGGGGACTACGAGCAGTACTTC
CVSCLGDYEQYF
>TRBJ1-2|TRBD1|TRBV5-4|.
TGTGCCAGCAGCTTCGACCGGGACAGGGGACCGTATGGTTGCACCTTC
CASSFDRDRGPYGCTF
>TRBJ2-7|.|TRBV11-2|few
TGTGCCAGCAGTTTACGGGGGGCCTACGAGCAGAACTTC
CASSLRGAYEQNF
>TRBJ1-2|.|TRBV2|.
TGTGCCAGCAGTGAATATCCGCCTTATGGCTACACCTTC
CASSEYPPYGYTF
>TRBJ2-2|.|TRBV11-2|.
TGTGCCAGCAGCCTAGGGAGGCTCAGGAGCAACGGGGATCTGTTTTTT
CASSLGRLRSNGDLFF